Given below is one T cell receptor (beta chain) in context. What it binds is unknown. The data are from a study of T cells expressing NK-cell markers. Study context: Source material for TCR beta repertoires consisted of sorted CD3+CD56+NKG2C+, CD3+CD56+NKG2C- and CD3+CD56-NKG2C+ T cells. The study sequenced eight donors, seven HCMV-seropositive and one seronegative. Findings of the study overall: A few of the donors also had these clonotypes leading their CD3+CD56-NKG2C+ fraction.

Germline CDR1 and CDR2: SGHNT and YENEEA. This CDR3 is 12 amino acids long. 5'RACE template switching built TCR beta cDNA with unique molecular identifiers. Each CDR3 protein gets one entry in TCRdb, which reprocessed the 5' RACE reads and gives no DNA. The sample has about 370,000 distinct CDR3 sequences. The gene calls are TRBV11-3 and TRBJ2-5. Sample: blood T cells: a sorted CD56 or NKG2C T cell subset, CD4+ or CD8+ T cells, or bulk PBMC T cells (not recorded which). The sequence derives from a woman aged 45-65 years in good health. The CDR3 reads CASRDHKETQYF.